Presented here are 5 T cell receptor beta chains from one specimen sequenced in a study of post-analysis software for immune sequencing data. Whole-study results and caveats: Controls had lower frequencies than patients of a few TRBV segments, which included TRBV5-6, TRBV5-1 and TRBV20-1.

The authors incorporated unique molecular identifiers into the TCR beta cDNA libraries. MiXCR was run by TCRdb on the PCR reads, yielding one entry per CDR3 protein. Of 450,000 to 700,000 distinct CDR3 sequences in the sample, about 44% were seen once. These TCRs' antigens remain unknown. Input material: blood. All receptors derive from a girl under 18 with multiple sclerosis.

The rearrangement joins TRBV10-3 to TRBJ2-1; D unresolved. Per germline, CDR1 ENHRY and CDR2 SYGVKD. V was cut by 2 bases and J by 0 bases, with 11 bases left in between. The CDR3 consists of 16 residues. The CDR3 is CAISEGFRGSYNEQFF. CDR3 DNA: TGTGCCATCAGTGAGGGTTTCCGAGGCTCCTACAATGAGCAGTTCTTC.

This clonotype came up a few times. This rearrangement joins TRBV10-1 to TRBJ1-1; D is perhaps TRBD1 (5 bases). Trimming removed 2 bases from V and 11 bases from J, with 18 bases in between. The CDR3 extends over 14 amino acids. Germline-derived CDR1 and CDR2 are WNHNN and SYGVQD (reference sequence). The CDR3 DNA reads as TGCGCCAGCAGTGAGGAAGGGGCCGTCCCTCGGGCTTTCTTT. Translating gives CASSEEGAVPRAFF.

This clonotype has just a few counts. V gene TRBV6-5 combines with J gene TRBJ2-7; possible D gene TRBD2, 6 bases. The germline V gene has CDR1 MNHEY and CDR2 SVGAGI. V lost 10 bases and J lost 0, with 16 bases in between. CDR3 length: 14 amino acids. In DNA, the CDR3 is TGTGCCACCAAGGGGAGGAGGGACTCCTACGAGCAGTACTTC. It specifies CATKGRRDSYEQYF.

The rearrangement links TRBV12-3 or TRBV12-4 to TRBJ2-7, with unresolved D. The CDR3 is 14 amino acids. V lost 7 bases to trimming and J lost 5 bases, with 18 bases between them. The CDR3 DNA is TGTGCCAGCAAACCCCGGCAGGAGCTTGACGAGCAGTACTTC. As protein: CASKPRQELDEQYF.

V is TRBV12-3 or TRBV12-4 and J is TRBJ1-5; 9 nucleotides agree with TRBD1. The CDR3 is 14 residues long. V shed 6 bases, J shed 6 bases, and the junction held 6 bases outside the gene matches. As DNA, the CDR3 is TGTGCCAGCAGCCCGGGACAGGGTCTTCAGCCCCAGCATTTT. Translating it yields CASSPGQGLQPQHF.